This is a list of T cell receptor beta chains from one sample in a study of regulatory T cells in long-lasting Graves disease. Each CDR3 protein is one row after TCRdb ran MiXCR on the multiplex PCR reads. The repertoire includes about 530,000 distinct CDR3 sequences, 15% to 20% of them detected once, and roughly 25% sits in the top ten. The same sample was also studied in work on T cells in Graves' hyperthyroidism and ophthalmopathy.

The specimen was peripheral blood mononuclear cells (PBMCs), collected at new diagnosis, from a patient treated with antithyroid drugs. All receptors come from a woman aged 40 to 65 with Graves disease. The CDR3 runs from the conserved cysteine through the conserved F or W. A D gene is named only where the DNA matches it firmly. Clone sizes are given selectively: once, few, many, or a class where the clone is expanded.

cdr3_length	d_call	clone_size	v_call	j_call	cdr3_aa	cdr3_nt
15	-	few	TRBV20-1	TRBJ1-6	CSASYGRSYNSPLHF	TGCAGTGCTAGCTACGGACGCTCCTATAATTCACCCCTCCACTTT
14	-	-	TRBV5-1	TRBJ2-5	CASSLAATRETQYF	TGCGCCAGCAGCCTGGCGGCTACTAGGGAGACCCAGTACTTC
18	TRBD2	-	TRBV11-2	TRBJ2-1	CASSGGTSGVHYYNEQFF	TGTGCCAGCAGCGGCGGGACTAGCGGGGTTCATTACTACAATGAGCAGTTCTTC
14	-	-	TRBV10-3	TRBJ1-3	CAISTDFSGNTIYF	TGTGCCATCAGTACAGATTTCTCTGGAAACACCATATATTTT
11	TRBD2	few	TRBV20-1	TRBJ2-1	CSAYRGGEQFF	TGCAGTGCCTACCGGGGGGGGGAGCAGTTCTTC
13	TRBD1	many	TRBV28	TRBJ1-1	CASRTGGMTEAFF	TGTGCCAGCCGGACAGGGGGCATGACTGAAGCTTTCTTT
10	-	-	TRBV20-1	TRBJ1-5	CSAGNQPQHF	TGCAGTGCGGGGAATCAGCCCCAGCATTTT
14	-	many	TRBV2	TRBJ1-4	CASSRGLQGEKLFF	TGTGCCAGCAGCCGGGGGCTCCAGGGTGAAAAACTGTTTTTT
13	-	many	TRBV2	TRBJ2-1	CASTQGQGNEQFF	TGTGCCAGCACCCAGGGGCAGGGCAATGAGCAGTTCTTC
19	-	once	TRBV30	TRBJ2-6	CAWRGRLGGAGAGANVLTF	TGTGCCTGGAGGGGCAGATTGGGGGGCGCCGGGGCTGGGGCCAACGTCCTGACTTTC
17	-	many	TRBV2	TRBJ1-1	CASSETYGAGPNTEAFF	TGTGCCAGCAGTGAAACCTATGGGGCAGGACCGAACACTGAAGCTTTCTTT
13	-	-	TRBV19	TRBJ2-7	CASSIYVEDEQYF	TGTGCCAGTAGTATTTACGTTGAGGACGAGCAGTACTTC
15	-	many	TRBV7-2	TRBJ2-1	CASSPQGRGYNEQFF	TGTGCCAGCAGCCCTCAGGGACGCGGTTACAATGAGCAGTTCTTC
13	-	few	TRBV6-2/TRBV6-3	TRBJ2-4	CASSYSLQNIQYF	TGTGCCAGCAGTTACTCGCTACAAAACATTCAGTACTTC
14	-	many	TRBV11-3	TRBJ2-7	CASSLGTATYEQYF	TGTGCCAGCAGCTTAGGCACAGCCACCTACGAGCAGTACTTC
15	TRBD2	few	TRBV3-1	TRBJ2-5	CASSYARTSLETQYF	TGTGCCAGCAGCTATGCCCGGACTAGTCTCGAGACCCAGTACTTC